These T cell receptor beta chains were read from a single sample in a study of control samples from healthy donors and cancer patients. TCRdb's copy holds only in-frame clones and misses some; the assay was immunoSEQ multiplex PCR. Here the sample spans 150,000 or so clones, 80% to 95% being singletons. Sequenced sample: blood. The origin of the receptors is a man aged 18-30 years in good health. Each CDR3 is given with its conserved first and last residue. The D gene is left open where the match is weak.

v_gene,d_gene,j_gene,CDR3aa
TRBV7-6,TRBD1,TRBJ2-7,CASSPKSGQAEYEQYF
TRBV5-6,TRBD2,TRBJ2-7,CASSLGLAGAEQYF
TRBV7-2,-,TRBJ2-3,CASSLAERIDTDTQYF
TRBV30,TRBD1,TRBJ1-5,CAWTGDRDQPQHF
TRBV24-1,-,TRBJ1-5,CATSDRDNQPQHF
TRBV6-2/TRBV6-3,TRBD2,TRBJ2-7,CASSWGLAGYEQYF
TRBV18,TRBD1,TRBJ2-7,CASSVGTGIHEQYF
TRBV27,TRBD1,TRBJ1-5,CASSFGGTDQPQHF
TRBV5-1,TRBD2,TRBJ2-2,CASSWGLAANTGELFF
TRBV4-2,TRBD2,TRBJ2-1,CASSLRTSGSSYNEQFF
TRBV29-1,TRBD1,TRBJ2-7,CSVATGENYEQYF
TRBV9,-,TRBJ2-7,CASTPGTERGEQYF
TRBV20-1,-,TRBJ1-5,CSASKTPTSNQPQHF
TRBV11-2,TRBD2,TRBJ2-5,CASSYPQTSRAPPEETQYF
TRBV19,-,TRBJ2-7,CASSIAYKMYEQYF
TRBV5-1,-,TRBJ1-6,CASSLASRSPLHF
TRBV28,-,TRBJ1-5,CASSLTREGWQPQHF
TRBV19,-,TRBJ1-5,CASSISGGRGNQPQHF
TRBV5-6,-,TRBJ2-7,CASSPLDIDGSHEQYF
TRBV19,-,TRBJ2-7,CASSWGQDYEQYF
TRBV2,TRBD1,TRBJ1-5,CASSGGQYSNQPQHF
TRBV2,TRBD2,TRBJ2-7,CASIPGLAGGKPYEQYF
TRBV5-1,TRBD1,TRBJ2-1,CASSQGQNNEQFF
TRBV6-5,-,TRBJ1-5,CASSYSYRGNQPQHF
TRBV13,-,TRBJ1-5,CASSATGSNQPQHF
TRBV28,-,TRBJ1-5,CASSLRVMGQPQHF
TRBV5-1,-,TRBJ2-1,CASSELAASNEQFF
TRBV5-1,-,TRBJ1-1,CASSDGQNTEAFF
TRBV19,-,TRBJ1-4,CASSITYSPGEKLFF
TRBV6-5,TRBD1,TRBJ2-7,CASTQGTGVPYEQYF
TRBV5-1,-,TRBJ2-1,CASSLGGEQFF
TRBV7-8,-,TRBJ2-4,CASSFRSVPLAKNIQYF
TRBV6-5,-,TRBJ2-7,CASSFRPSAYEQYF
TRBV7-9,-,TRBJ2-7,CASSSARSPGSSYEQYF
TRBV28,-,TRBJ1-1,CASRVGWGHGNTEAFF
TRBV7-6,TRBD2,TRBJ2-1,CASSLGTSSYNEQFF
TRBV3-1/TRBV3-2,-,TRBJ1-2,CASSQEGSRGGFMGYTF
TRBV5-1,-,TRBJ2-1,CASSSKGSRGGSYNEQFF
TRBV28,-,TRBJ1-5,CASSFIGNSNQPQHF
TRBV9,-,TRBJ2-5,CASSPLGETQYF
TRBV27,TRBD1,TRBJ1-1,CASSPTGTGSEAFF
TRBV5-1,-,TRBJ2-7,CASSLAGIGEQYF
TRBV29-1,TRBD1,TRBJ1-1,CSGGQGNEAFF
TRBV30,TRBD1,TRBJ2-5,CAWDRDRDQETQYF
TRBV4-2,-,TRBJ2-7,CASSQNRAGEQYF
TRBV12-3/TRBV12-4,-,TRBJ1-2,CASSRGRGPGYTF
TRBV10-3,TRBD1,TRBJ1-2,CAISDRDRGKGNYGYTF
TRBV9,TRBD2,TRBJ2-1,CASTPGLAGGQSSYNEQFF
TRBV2,-,TRBJ2-7,CASTGYSYEQYF
TRBV6-5,-,TRBJ1-2,CASSYSPGPRNYGYTF
TRBV4-1,-,TRBJ2-7,CASSQSSESYEQYF
TRBV13,-,TRBJ2-7,CASSLGGDRYEQYF
TRBV5-1,-,TRBJ1-1,CASSLLRTGNTEAFF
TRBV11-2,-,TRBJ1-1,CASSLDSNTEAFF
TRBV6-2/TRBV6-3,TRBD2,TRBJ2-3,CASSRERETTDTQYF